This paragraph covers one TCR beta chain sequence. What it binds is unknown. The data stem from a study of T cells in Graves' hyperthyroidism and ophthalmopathy. Amplification of TCR beta CDR3 regions used RNA as the template. In the first-round RT-PCR of the TCR CDR3, the HTBI primer set was used. MiXCR, run by TCRdb on the multiplex PCR reads, gives a single entry per CDR3 protein. Of hundreds of thousands of distinct CDR3 sequences listed, less than 25% were seen once; the top ten hold under 35%. V lost 0 bases to trimming and J lost 6 bases, with 6 bases between them. The CDR3 is 12 residues long. Germline assignment: CDR1 SGHNT and CDR2 YYREEE (reference sequence). Study results and caveats: Model predictions of ophthalmopathy came a median approximately 6 months before onset. Researchers report that a 13 V-J model separated ophthalmopathy from stable hyperthyroidism.

Patients affected by ophthalmopathy presented a Clinical Activity Score of at least 3, a NOSPECS grade of at least 4, and disease duration below 3 months. PBMCs were derived from 10 ml fresh peripheral blood. The chain employs TRBV5-4 and TRBJ1-1, with D unresolved. The receptor was isolated from a man aged 25-40 years with Graves' ophthalmopathy. Sequenced: blood. The CDR3 loop is CASSLEGPEAFF. The DNA of the CDR3 is TGTGCCAGCAGCTTGGAGGGCCCTGAAGCTTTCTTT.